These 10 T cell receptor beta chains share one sample of origin, sequenced in a study of identical twins. TCRdb passed the 5' RACE reads through MiXCR, listing each CDR3 protein once. This sample has around 960,000 distinct CDR3 sequences, with more than 9% found just once. This sample also appeared in a second study, on yellow fever vaccine responses in identical twins.

Sequenced material: PBMCs. The receptors were sampled from a woman younger than 35 in good health.

The chain carries TRBV11-2 and TRBJ2-3; TRBD2 might be the D (6 bases). The CDR3 length is 15 residues. Trimming pared 3 bases from V and 2 bases from J, leaving 12 bases between. CDR1 is SGHAT and CDR2 is FQNNGV in the germline V gene. The CDR3 protein is CASSFSLAPTDTQYF. Here the CDR3 DNA reads TGTGCCAGCAGCTTCTCACTAGCTCCCACAGATACGCAGTATTTT.

Notes on this clonotype: This could be a read error, since a much larger clone is one nucleotide away. This sequence joins TRBV14 and TRBJ2-3; D gene ambiguous. Trimming removed 8 bases at V and 5 bases at J, with 20 bases between. CDR1 is SGHDN, CDR2 FVKESK, per germline. This CDR3 contains 15 residues. The CDR3 region has the DNA TGTGCCAGCCGCCTTCGACTCGCCGGGCAAGATACGCAGTATTTT. Encoded protein: CASRLRLAGQDTQYF.

There are a few counts of this clonotype. The chain carries TRBV21-1 and TRBJ2-1; the table's D call TRBD1 went unverified against the DNA. TRBV21-1 is reported as a pseudogene. The CDR3 totals 21 residues. CDR3 in amino acids: CASSKTDRMVAEATVRNEQFF. CDR3 nucleotides: TGTGCCAGCAGCAAAACCGACAGGATGGTCGCCGAAGCGACAGTTCGTAATGAGCAGTTCTTC.

The rearrangement uses TRBV10-2 and TRBJ2-1, with D possibly being TRBD1 (5 bases). V lost 7 bases and J lost 3, with 13 bases in between. The CDR3 consists of 14 residues. Germline CDR1 WSHSY, CDR2 SAAADI. The CDR3 region is CASTTGWVYNEQFF. In DNA, the CDR3 is TGCGCCAGCACTACAGGATGGGTCTACAATGAGCAGTTCTTC.

The rearrangement joins TRBV5-1 to TRBJ1-1; D perhaps matches TRBD1 (5 bases). The length of the CDR3 is 13 residues. V gave up 7 bases and J gave up 0 bases, with 10 bases separating them. Germline V gives CDR1 SGHRS, CDR2 YFSETQ. The CDR3 region is CASHDSMNTEAFF. The CDR3 bases are TGCGCCAGCCACGACAGTATGAACACTGAAGCTTTCTTT.

This clonotype was counted between two and nine times. The chain has TRBV11-1 and TRBJ2-3; the match to TRBD2 covers 14 bases. The CDR3 runs 19 residues. Germline V gene lookup returns CDR1 SGHAT and CDR2 FQDESV (reference sequence). The V segment lost 4 bases and the J segment 4 bases; nucleotides outside the gene matches: 13. The CDR3 sequence is CASSSGTSGSLGLADTQYF. CDR3 bases: TGTGCCAGCAGCTCCGGGACTAGCGGGAGTCTTGGCTTGGCAGATACGCAGTATTTT.

This clonotype was counted between two and nine times. The chain couples TRBV12-3 or TRBV12-4 to TRBJ1-4, with TRBD1 identical over 8 bases. The CDR3 contains 17 residues. J lost 0 bases, V lost 5 bases, and 8 bases had no gene match. The CDR3 DNA reads as TGTGCCAGCAGTCCGATTGGGACAGGCGCAACTAATGAAAAACTGTTTTTT. Protein: CASSPIGTGATNEKLFF.

The rearrangement links TRBV20-1 to TRBJ2-7; TRBD1 agrees at 7 bases. Trimming at V came to 1 base and at J to 5 bases, leaving 11 bases not matched to a gene. Germline values: CDR1 DFQATT, CDR2 SNEGSKA (reference sequence). The CDR3 has 15 residues. CDR3 in amino acids: CSARVAGGVWHEQYF. The CDR3 DNA follows: TGCAGTGCTAGAGTCGCAGGGGGAGTTTGGCACGAGCAGTACTTC.

This clonotype has just a few counts. The rearrangement links TRBV12-3 or TRBV12-4 to TRBJ2-7; 10 nucleotides align to TRBD2. The CDR3 spans 14 residues. J lost 1 base, V lost 8 bases, and 5 bases had no gene match. CDR3 sequence reads: CASGIAGGSYEQYF. The CDR3, as DNA: TGTGCCAGCGGGATAGCGGGAGGTTCCTACGAGCAGTACTTC.

This clonotype was observed a handful of times. J is TRBJ1-6 and V is TRBV27, with D tentatively TRBD1 (5 bases). V was shortened by 5 bases and J by 6 bases, with 14 bases between the two germline ends. The germline V gene encodes CDR1 MNHEY and CDR2 SMNVEV (reference sequence). The CDR3 is 15 amino acids. Here the CDR3 reads CASSMQGLFNSPLHF. For the CDR3, the DNA is TGTGCCAGCAGTATGCAGGGACTTTTTAATTCACCCCTCCACTTT.